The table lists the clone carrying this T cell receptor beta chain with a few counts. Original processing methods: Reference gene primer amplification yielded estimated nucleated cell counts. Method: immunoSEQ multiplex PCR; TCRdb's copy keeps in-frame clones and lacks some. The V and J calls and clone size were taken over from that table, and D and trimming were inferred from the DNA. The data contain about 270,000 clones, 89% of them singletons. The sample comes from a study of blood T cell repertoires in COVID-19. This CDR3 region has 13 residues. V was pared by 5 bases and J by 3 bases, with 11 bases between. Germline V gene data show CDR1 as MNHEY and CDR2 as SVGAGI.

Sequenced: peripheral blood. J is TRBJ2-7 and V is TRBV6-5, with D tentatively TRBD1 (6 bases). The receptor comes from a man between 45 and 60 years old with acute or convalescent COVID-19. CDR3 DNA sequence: TGTGCCAGCAGTCGGGACACGGACTACGAGCAGTACTTC. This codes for CASSRDTDYEQYF.